Below, one T cell receptor beta chain is given with its context. Its specificity is not known. This sample is part of a study of shared clonotypes between healthy human individuals. Study-wide findings and caveats: Relative to clonotypes present in all four donors, those not shared had lower generation probabilities.

TCRdb keeps only in-frame clones here, not all; method: immunoSEQ multiplex PCR. The sample shows 2 million to 2.5 million clones, roughly 94% of them seen only once. V was clipped by 4 bases and J by 5 bases; unmatched bases: 9. The CDR3 spans 16 residues. CDR1 is SGHRS and CDR2 is YFSETQ in the germline V gene. All donors qualified as healthy HIV-negative adults and had experienced no recent acute infections or vaccinations. This receptor was identified in a young man in good health. The chain carries TRBV5-1 and TRBJ2-1, with 10 bases aligning to TRBD2. Material: naive CD4+ T cells sorted from blood. The subset is: CD45RA+ positively selected. In DNA form, the CDR3 reads TGCGCCAGCAGCCCACCACTAGCGGGGTTTGACAATGAGCAGTTCTTC. Translated, it gives CASSPPLAGFDNEQFF.